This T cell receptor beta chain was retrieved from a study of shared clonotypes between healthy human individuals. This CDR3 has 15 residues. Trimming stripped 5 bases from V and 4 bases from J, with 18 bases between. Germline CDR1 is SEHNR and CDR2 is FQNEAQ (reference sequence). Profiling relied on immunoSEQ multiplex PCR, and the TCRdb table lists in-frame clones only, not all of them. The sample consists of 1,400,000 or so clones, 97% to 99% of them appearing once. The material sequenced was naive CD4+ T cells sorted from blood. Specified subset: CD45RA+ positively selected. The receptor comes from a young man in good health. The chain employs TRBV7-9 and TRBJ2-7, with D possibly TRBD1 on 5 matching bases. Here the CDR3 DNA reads TGTGCCAGCAGCCCCCGCGACAGATTTGGGTACGAGCAGTACTTC. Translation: CASSPRDRFGYEQYF.